Presented here are 14 T cell receptor beta chains from one specimen sequenced in a study of T cells in Graves' hyperthyroidism and ophthalmopathy. Using RNA transcripts as the source, TCR beta CDR3 regions were amplified. HTBI primers were employed in a first-round RT-PCR of the TCR CDR3. TCRdb reprocessed the multiplex PCR reads via MiXCR and lists one record per CDR3 protein. The profile shows approximately 380,000 distinct CDR3 sequences, about 18% of them singletons. The sample taken for sequencing was blood. The receptor source for this set is a woman between 18 and 29 years old with Graves' hyperthyroidism.

This clonotype has ten or more counts. The rearrangement links TRBV30 to TRBJ2-7, with D perhaps matching TRBD1 or TRBD2 (5 bases each). The CDR3 sequence is 12 residues long. Trimming pared 3 bases from V and 3 bases from J, leaving 9 bases between. The germline V gene has CDR1 GTSNPN and CDR2 SVGIG (reference sequence). CDR3 coding DNA: TGTGCCTGGAGGGGGGACGGCTACGAGCAGTACTTC. It is translated as CAWRGDGYEQYF.

This clonotype was seen many times. The V and J genes are TRBV15 and TRBJ2-7; 12 nucleotides match TRBD2. The V and J ends lost 6 bases and 2 bases, in that order; junction bases with no gene match: 8. This CDR3 is built from 16 residues. Germline V gene lookup returns CDR1 LNHNV and CDR2 YYDKDF (reference sequence). CDR3: CATSGDGLAGTYEQYF. In DNA form, the CDR3 reads TGTGCCACCAGTGGCGATGGACTAGCGGGGACCTACGAGCAGTACTTC.

The chain carries TRBV6-1 and TRBJ2-7; D possibly corresponds to TRBD2 (6 bases). Germline V lookup: CDR1 MNHNS, CDR2 SASEGT. V lost 7 bases and J 3 bases, leaving 16 bases between the germline ends. The CDR3 length is 14 residues. This chain's CDR3 is CASTQLGGYYEQYF. CDR3 nucleotide sequence: TGTGCCAGCACCCAGCTTGGAGGGTACTACGAGCAGTACTTC.

CDR3 protein: CASSLDTSGARGQYF. CDR3 coding DNA: TGTGCCAGCAGCTTAGATACTAGCGGGGCTAGGGGGCAGTACTTC. The V and J genes are TRBV11-2 and TRBJ2-7; TRBD2 agrees at 10 bases. CDR1 is SGHAT and CDR2 is FQNNGV in the germline V gene. CDR3 length: 15 residues. After removal of 0 bases from V and 9 bases from J, the junction contained 8 bases not matched to a gene.

This clonotype has ten or more counts. This chain joins TRBV6-5 and TRBJ1-1, with no clear D. Germline V gives CDR1 MNHEY, CDR2 SVGAGI. V lost 8 bases to trimming and J lost 2 bases, with 6 bases between them. CDR3 length: 11 residues. CDR3 bases: TGTGCCAGCGCCCTTAACACTGAAGCTTTCTTT. Protein product: CASALNTEAFF.

This clonotype was found many times. The rearrangement links TRBV5-6 to TRBJ1-1; 7 bases are shared with TRBD1. The CDR3 covers 14 residues. V lost 0 bases and J lost 6; bases outside the gene matches: 5. The V gene's germline CDR1 is SGHDT and CDR2 YYEEEE. The CDR3 sequence: CASSLAGGEAEAFF. In DNA, the CDR3 is TGTGCCAGCAGCTTGGCAGGGGGAGAGGCTGAAGCTTTCTTT.

The sample holds many counts of this clonotype. The chain joins TRBV12-3 or TRBV12-4 to TRBJ1-1, with 10 bases identical to TRBD1. The CDR3 covers 14 residues. Losses at the gene ends were 7 bases for V and 6 bases for J; bases not matched to a gene: 8. CDR3 in amino acids: CASNPRDRGPEAFF. CDR3 coding DNA: TGTGCCAGCAACCCCCGGGACAGGGGCCCTGAAGCTTTCTTT.

This clonotype was picked up many times. The rearrangement links TRBV12-3 or TRBV12-4 to TRBJ1-5; 7 bases line up with TRBD1. The CDR3 is 15 amino acids. Losses at the gene ends were 7 bases for V and 9 bases for J; bases not matched to a gene: 15. The CDR3 sequence is CASTSMLRGVGPQHF. CDR3 DNA: TGTGCCAGCACCTCGATGCTCAGGGGGGTCGGGCCCCAGCATTTT.

This clonotype came up a few times. This chain joins TRBV7-8 and TRBJ2-2; 8 positions match TRBD2. CDR1 is SGHVS, CDR2 FQNEAQ, per germline. The CDR3 is made up of 15 amino acids. The trim removed 6 bases at V and 6 bases at J, leaving 9 bases unmatched. CDR3 in amino acids: CASSHIAGRAGELFF. As DNA, the CDR3 is TGTGCCAGCAGTCACATAGCGGGGAGGGCCGGGGAGCTGTTTTTT.

The table lists this clonotype with many counts. V and J are TRBV6-1 and TRBJ2-7; D might be TRBD1 (5 bases). This CDR3 region has 13 residues. V shed 6 bases and J shed 4 bases, with 13 bases lying between them. The germline V gene has CDR1 MNHNS and CDR2 SASEGT. This chain's CDR3 is CASRWGPQYEQYF. CDR3 coding DNA: TGTGCCAGCAGGTGGGGCCCTCAGTACGAGCAGTACTTC.

J is TRBJ1-1 and V is TRBV6-5; D gene uncertain. CDR3 length equals 15 residues. V gave up 0 bases and J gave up 0 bases, with 8 bases separating them. CDR1 MNHEY and CDR2 SVGAGI come from the germline V gene. CDR3 in DNA: TGTGCCAGCAGTTACTCCGGGAACATGAACACTGAAGCTTTCTTT. Its translation: CASSYSGNMNTEAFF.

The V and J genes are TRBV7-2 and TRBJ2-7; 8 nucleotides line up with TRBD1. CDR3 length equals 15 residues. Germline CDR1 reads SGHTA; CDR2 reads FQGNSA. V was clipped by 3 bases and J by 0 bases; unmatched bases: 4. The CDR3 protein is CASSLTGAYSYEQYF. In DNA, the CDR3 is TGTGCCAGCAGCTTGACAGGGGCTTACTCCTACGAGCAGTACTTC.

Points on this clonotype: Germline and junction disagree at one end, which may indicate a read error. The chain couples TRBV27 to TRBJ1-5; D uncertain. Germline V gene sequence: CDR1 MNHEY, CDR2 SMNVEV (reference sequence). This CDR3 has 13 residues. CDR3 nucleotide sequence: TGTGCCAGCAGTTGGTCAAATCATCAGCCGCAGCATTTT. This gives the protein CASSWSNHQPQHF.

This clonotype was recorded at least ten times. The CDR3 does not end in the conserved phenylalanine or tryptophan, so this is likely a read error. The genes are TRBV28 and TRBJ2-7; 7 nucleotides align to TRBD1. Germline V gives CDR1 MDHEN, CDR2 SYDVKM. CDR3 length equals 14 residues. The V gene end was trimmed by 6 bases and the J gene end by 4 bases; junction bases not matched to a gene: 9. The DNA for the CDR3 is TGTGCCAGCAGCCAACCGGGACAGCTATACGAGCAGTACCTC. This gives the protein CASSQPGQLYEQYL.